This TCR beta chain was recovered during a study of human CD8 memory T cell subsets. Findings and caveats of the study: Stem-like memory and precursor exhausted T cell repertoires had very little in common with each other. For this study, sequencing was restricted to the T cell receptor beta chains only.

There are 19 residues in the CDR3. Germline lookup yields CDR1 ENHRY and CDR2 SYGVKD. Comments on this clonotype: Its antigen is unidentified.

The TPEX subset meant dysfunctional early memory CD8+ cells, CCR7+ PD-1+ TIGIT+. Total RNA was taken from over 140,000 sorted CD8+ T cells, in duplicate, per subset. UMI-labeled 5' RACE yielded the TCR beta libraries. TCRdb re-called the 5' RACE reads and catalogs CDR3 proteins one per entry, DNA excluded. Here the sample table reports about 7,300 distinct CDR3 sequences. The specimen was CD8+ T cells from PBMCs. The receptor was derived from a human donor in good health. The chain couples TRBV10-3 to TRBJ2-7; lacking DNA, the TRBD1 call made by TCRdb goes unchecked. The CDR3 sequence: CAISLSPGQGGAEAYEQYF.